This T cell receptor (beta chain) derives from a study of OX40 agonist ivuxolimab in advanced cancers. Study details: Hepatocellular carcinoma, melanoma, renal cell or head and neck cancer was diagnosed in the dose-escalation patients. Study findings and constraints: Blood T cells, both CD4+ and CD8+, expanded clonally by week 6 at 0.1 to 3.0 mg/kg. Some patients without response likewise showed low normalized clonal expansion.

This CDR3 has 15 amino acids. CDR1 is MNHEY and CDR2 is SVGAGI in the germline V gene. J lost 5 bases, V lost 0 bases, and 4 bases had no gene match. Assay used: immunoSEQ multiplex PCR; TCRdb lists only in-frame clones, some missing. This sample has more than 50,000 clones, with around 83% found just once. Regarding this clone: What it binds is not known.

Autoimmune disease history or systemic immunosuppression led to patient exclusion. The clonotype was recovered from an adult with an advanced solid tumor such as melanoma, head and neck, liver or kidney cancer. Sequenced here: CD4+ or CD8+ T cells sorted from blood, sampled in a trial of the OX40 agonist ivuxolimab. The V call is TRBV6-5, the J call TRBJ2-7; TRBD2 agrees at 10 bases. CDR3 protein: CASSYSSAGGHEQYF. CDR3 sequence (DNA): TGTGCCAGCAGTTACTCGTCAGCGGGGGGGCACGAGCAGTACTTC.